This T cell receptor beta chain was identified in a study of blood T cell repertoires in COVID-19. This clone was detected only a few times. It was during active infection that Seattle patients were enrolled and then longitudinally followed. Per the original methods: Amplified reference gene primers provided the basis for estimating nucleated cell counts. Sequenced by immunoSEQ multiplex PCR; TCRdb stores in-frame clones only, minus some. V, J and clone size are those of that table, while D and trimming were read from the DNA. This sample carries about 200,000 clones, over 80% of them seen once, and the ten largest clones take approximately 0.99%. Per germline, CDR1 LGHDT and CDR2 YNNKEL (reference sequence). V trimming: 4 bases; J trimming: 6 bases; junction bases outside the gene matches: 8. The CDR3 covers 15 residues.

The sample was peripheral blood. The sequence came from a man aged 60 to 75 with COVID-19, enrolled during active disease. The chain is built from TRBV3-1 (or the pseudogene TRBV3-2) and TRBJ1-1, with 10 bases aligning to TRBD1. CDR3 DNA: TGTGCCAGCAGCCCAGGACAGGGGGGAATCTCTGAAGCTTTCTTT. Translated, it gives CASSPGQGGISEAFF.